This entry lists 16 T cell receptor beta chains sequenced from one sample in a study of T-cell reconstitution after alpha-beta-depleted transplantation in children. Unique molecular identifiers tagged the TCRbeta library. TCRdb reprocessed the PCR reads via MiXCR and lists one record per CDR3 protein. The sample holds almost 500,000 distinct CDR3 sequences, about 11% seen once. Sequenced material: PBMCs, taken before TCRalphabeta/CD19-depleted stem cell transplant. These receptors were obtained from a child aged 2 to 10 with inherited bone marrow failure, due to receive a stem cell transplant.

This clonotype has a count of ten or more. V usage is TRBV25-1 and J usage is TRBJ1-5; D not resolved. This CDR3 is built from 14 residues. The V and J ends lost 3 bases and 3 bases respectively, with 9 bases between them. Germline V gives CDR1 MGHDK, CDR2 SYGVNS. The DNA of the CDR3 is TGTGCCAGCAGTGATTGGACGGTCAATCAGCCCCAGCATTTT. Translation: CASSDWTVNQPQHF. The full variable domain, rest sourced from reference TRBV25-1 and TRBJ1-5, is EADIYQTPRYLVIGTGKKITLECSQTMGHDKMYWYQQDPGMELHLIHYSYGVNSTEKGDLSSESTVSRIRTEHFPLTLESARPSHTSQYLCASSDWTVNQPQHFGDGTRLSIL.

This clonotype was picked up many times. The genes are TRBV7-9 and TRBJ1-2; tentatively, D is TRBD1 (6 bases). The CDR3 runs to 12 residues. Germline V CDR1 and CDR2: SEHNR, FQNEAQ (reference sequence). The V gene lost 10 bases and the J gene lost 4 bases, with 13 bases spanning the gap. The CDR3 DNA reads TGTGCCACCAACGACAGGAGCTATGGCTACACCTTC. Its translation: CATNDRSYGYTF. Looking up the rest from reference TRBV7-9 and TRBJ1-2 gives the full variable domain: DTGVSQNPRHKITKRGQNVTFRCDPISEHNRLYWYRQTLGQGPEFLTYFQNEAQLEKSRLLSDRFSAERPKGSFSTLEIQRTEQGDSAMYLCATNDRSYGYTFGSGTRLTVV.

In its sample, this clonotype was seen many times. V is TRBV20-1 and J is TRBJ2-1; 8 nucleotides line up with TRBD1. V shed 6 bases, J shed 12 bases, and the junction held 7 bases outside the gene matches. Germline CDR1 is DFQATT and CDR2 is SNEGSKA (reference sequence). The CDR3 totals 11 residues. The CDR3 reads CSAEDRVGQFF. In DNA, the CDR3 is TGCAGTGCCGAGGACAGGGTGGGGCAGTTCTTC.

This clonotype came up many times. This chain links TRBV5-1 with TRBJ2-1; unclear D gene. V was pared by 3 bases and J by 0 bases, with 16 bases between. Germline CDR1 reads SGHRS; CDR2 reads YFSETQ. The CDR3 covers 17 residues. The CDR3 loop is CASSSPQLRSSYNEQFF. The CDR3 nucleotides are TGCGCCAGCAGCTCACCTCAACTGAGGAGCTCCTACAATGAGCAGTTCTTC.

A few counts support this clonotype. The V and J genes are TRBV7-8 and TRBJ2-4, with 7 bases lining up with TRBD1. The CDR3 runs to 13 residues. Germline V CDR1 and CDR2: SGHVS, FQNEAQ. V lost 2 bases to trimming and J lost 12 bases; unmatched junction nucleotides: 7. The CDR3 DNA reads TGTGCCAGCAGCTTACGCCGGACAGGCTATCAGTACTTC. This sequence encodes CASSLRRTGYQYF. The complete variable domain, with remaining parts taken from reference TRBV7-8 and TRBJ2-4, reads GAGVSQSPRYKVAKRGQDVALRCDPISGHVSLFWYQQALGQGPEFLTYFQNEAQLDKSGLPSDRFFAERPEGSVSTLKIQRTQQEDSAVYLCASSLRRTGYQYFGAGTRLSVL.

Notes on this clonotype: A much larger clone lies one base from this, so it may be a read error. The chain carries TRBV20-1 and TRBJ2-4, with TRBD2 as a possible D gene (6 bases). The germline CDR1 and CDR2 sequences are DFQATT and SNEGSKA (reference sequence). This CDR3 is built from 15 residues. V lost 1 base, J lost 2 bases, and 12 bases lay in between. Here the CDR3 DNA reads TGCAGTGCTAGAGTAGCGGCCACATCCAAAAACATTCAGTACTTC. It is translated as CSARVAATSKNIQYF.

This clonotype has a count of ten or more. The V call is TRBV27, the J call TRBJ2-7; 7 bases line up with TRBD1. V was pared by 0 bases and J by 7 bases, with 9 bases of the junction left unmatched. The CDR3 sequence is 15 residues long. The germline V gene encodes CDR1 MNHEY and CDR2 SMNVEV (reference sequence). CDR3 DNA: TGTGCCAGCAGTTTATCGTTACAGGGGACGAGGGAGCAGTACTTC. Translation: CASSLSLQGTREQYF.

This sequence joins TRBV6-1 and TRBJ1-3, with TRBD1 identical over 9 bases. The germline CDR1 and CDR2 sequences are MNHNS and SASEGT. J lost 0 bases, V lost 11 bases, and 11 bases had no gene match. CDR3 length: 16 amino acids. DNA for the CDR3: TGTGCCGGCATATCCGGGACAGGGCCCTCTGGAAACACCATATATTTT. It encodes CAGISGTGPSGNTIYF.

This clonotype has ten or more counts. The chain is built from TRBV7-2 and TRBJ2-2; TRBD1 matches at 8 bases. The length of the CDR3 is 14 residues. V lost 4 bases and J lost 3; bases outside the gene matches: 1. Germline V gene lookup returns CDR1 SGHTA and CDR2 FQGNSA. The DNA of the CDR3 is TGTGCCAGCAGCTGGACAGGGTACACCGGGGAGCTGTTTTTT. Translating it yields CASSWTGYTGELFF.

This clonotype showed up many times. Its ends do not fully match the called genes, so a read error is possible. The chain uses TRBV7-7 and TRBJ2-2, with TRBD2 as a possible D gene (5 bases). Germline loops: CDR1 SSHAT, CDR2 FNYEAQ (reference sequence). The CDR3 has 16 amino acids. The CDR3 protein is CASSLGPRVNTGELFF. The DNA for the CDR3 is TGTGCTAGCAGCTTAGGGCCGCGGGTGAACACCGGGGAGCTGTTTTTT. The full variable domain, in which reference TRBV7-7 and TRBJ2-2 provide the parts outside the CDR3, is GAGVSQSPRYKVTKRGQDVTLRCDPISSHATLYWYQQALGQGPEFLTYFNYEAQPDKSGLPSDRFSAERPEGSISTLTIQRTEQRDSAMYRCASSLGPRVNTGELFFGEGSRLTVL.

The chain uses TRBV6-2 or TRBV6-3 and TRBJ2-1; 12 bases line up with TRBD2. The CDR3 has 19 amino acids. CDR1 and CDR2 from the germline V gene are MNHEY and SVGEGT. J lost 6 bases, V lost 0 bases, and 12 bases had no gene match. The CDR3 nucleotides are TGTGCCAGCAGTTACTCCACGGGAACACTAGCGGGAGGCCCCAATGAGCAGTTCTTC. This sequence encodes CASSYSTGTLAGGPNEQFF.

Many counts were recorded for this clonotype. The chain combines TRBV4-1 with TRBJ2-2; TRBD2 aligns across 12 bases. J was trimmed by 7 bases and V by 4 bases; bases with no gene match: 7. The CDR3 covers 16 residues. The germline V gene encodes CDR1 MGHRA and CDR2 YSYEKL. CDR3 region: CASSRLAGVSGGELFF. CDR3 bases: TGCGCCAGCAGCCGACTAGCGGGAGTCTCGGGCGGGGAGCTGTTTTTT.

This clonotype was recorded many times. The chain recombines TRBV5-6 with TRBJ2-7, with TRBD2 identical over 9 bases. CDR3 length: 14 residues. Germline V gene lookup returns CDR1 SGHDT and CDR2 YYEEEE. Trimming cost V 4 bases and J 2 bases; bases outside gene matches: 4. CDR3 in DNA: TGTGCCAGCAGCCTTAGCGGGAGTCCCTACGAGCAGTACTTC. Its protein is CASSLSGSPYEQYF. Supplemented by reference TRBV5-6 and TRBJ2-7, the full variable domain reads DAGVTQSPTHLIKTRGQQVTLRCSPKSGHDTVSWYQQALGQGPQFIFQYYEEEERQRGNFPDRFSGHQFPNYSSELNVNALLLGDSALYLCASSLSGSPYEQYFGPGTRLTVT.

This clonotype was picked up many times. The chain links TRBV12-3 or TRBV12-4 to TRBJ1-1; D not resolved. The CDR3 loop spans 12 amino acids. With 2 bases removed from V and 6 bases from J, the gap between germline ends came to 7 bases. The CDR3 sequence is CASSLSGPEAFF. CDR3 coding DNA: TGTGCCAGCAGTTTAAGCGGACCTGAAGCTTTCTTT.

This clonotype came up many times. The chain carries TRBV12-3 or TRBV12-4 and TRBJ2-7; D uncertain. Between the trimmed V and J ends, which lost 5 bases and 0 bases, there was a span of 14 bases. The CDR3 is made up of 15 amino acids. CDR3 in DNA: TGTGCCAGCAGTCTAAGGTACAGAAGCTCCTACGAGCAGTACTTC. Translation: CASSLRYRSSYEQYF.

The chain combines TRBV29-1 with TRBJ2-3; D gene uncertain. The CDR3 loop spans 13 amino acids. The germline V and J ends were trimmed by 4 bases and 0 bases, with 8 bases remaining between them. CDR1 SQVTM and CDR2 ANQGSEA come from the germline V gene. The CDR3: CSVGQASTDTQYF. The CDR3 region has the DNA TGCAGCGTTGGCCAGGCTAGCACAGATACGCAGTATTTT.